This T cell receptor beta chain was identified in a study of CD8+ T cells in alopecia areata. Notes on the study in general: An increase in clonality over normal scalp was evident in lesional scalp, especially alopecia totalis/universalis. Sequencing of scalp samples also captures resident alphabeta T cells of normal skin.

The CDR3 runs to 14 residues. Trimming removed 1 base at V and 1 base at J, with 6 bases between. Per germline, CDR1 LGHNA and CDR2 YSLEER. Concerning this clone: Its antigen is currently unknown.

Sequencing used cDNA as its template, made by extracting RNA and reverse transcribing it. Profiled with immunoSEQ multiplex PCR; TCRdb holds only in-frame clones, not every one. Altogether about 110,000 clones are present, approximately 60% being singletons, with the ten largest covering 20%. The chain employs TRBV4-3 and TRBJ2-3; D not resolved. The sequence derives from a human donor in good health. Sequenced material: CD8+ T cells sorted from blood. The CDR3 nucleotides read TGCGCCAGCAGCCAAGGCTTGGGCACAGATACGCAGTATTTT. Amino acids: CASSQGLGTDTQYF.